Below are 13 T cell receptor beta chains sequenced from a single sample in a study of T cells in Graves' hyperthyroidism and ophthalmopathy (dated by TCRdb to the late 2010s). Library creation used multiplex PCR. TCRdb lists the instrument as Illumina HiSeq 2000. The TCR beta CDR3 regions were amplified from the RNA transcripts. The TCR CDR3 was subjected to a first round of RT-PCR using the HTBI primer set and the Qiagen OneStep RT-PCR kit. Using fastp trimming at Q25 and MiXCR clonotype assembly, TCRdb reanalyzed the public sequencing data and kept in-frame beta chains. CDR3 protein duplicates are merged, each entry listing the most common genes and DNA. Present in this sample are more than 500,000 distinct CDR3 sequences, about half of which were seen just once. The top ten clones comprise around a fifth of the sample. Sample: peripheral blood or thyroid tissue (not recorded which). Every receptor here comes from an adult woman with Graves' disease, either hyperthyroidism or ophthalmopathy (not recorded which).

This chain's CDR3 is CASSLVGGTSEQYF. CDR3 DNA sequence: TGTGCCAGCAGCTTAGTCGGGGGAACTAGCGAGCAGTACTTC. The chain is built from TRBV7-9 and TRBJ2-7, with D maybe TRBD2 (6 bases). The CDR3 loop spans 14 amino acids. Trimming removed 1 base from V and 6 bases from J, with 13 bases in between. Germline V lookup: CDR1 SEHNR, CDR2 FQNEAQ (reference sequence).

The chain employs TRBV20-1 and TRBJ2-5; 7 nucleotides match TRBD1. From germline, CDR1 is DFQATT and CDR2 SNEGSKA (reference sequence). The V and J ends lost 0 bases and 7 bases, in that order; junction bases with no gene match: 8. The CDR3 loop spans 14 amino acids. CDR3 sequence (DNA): TGCAGTGCTAGAGATCTATCGTGGACAGGGACCCAGTACTTC. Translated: CSARDLSWTGTQYF.

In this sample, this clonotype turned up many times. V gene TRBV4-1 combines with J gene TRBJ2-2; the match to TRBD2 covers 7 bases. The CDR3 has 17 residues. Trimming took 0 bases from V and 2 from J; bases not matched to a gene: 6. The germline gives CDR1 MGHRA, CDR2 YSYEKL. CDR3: CASSQDGAGDNTGELFF. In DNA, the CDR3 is TGCGCCAGCAGCCAAGATGGCGCGGGAGATAACACCGGGGAGCTGTTTTTT.

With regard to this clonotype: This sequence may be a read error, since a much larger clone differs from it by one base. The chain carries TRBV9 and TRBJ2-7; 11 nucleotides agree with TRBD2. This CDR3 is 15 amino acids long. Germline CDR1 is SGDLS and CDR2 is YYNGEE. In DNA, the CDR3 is TGTGCCAGCAGTCCGACTAGCGGGGTCTCCTGCGAGCAGTACTTC. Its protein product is CASSPTSGVSCEQYF.

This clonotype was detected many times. The CDR3 sequence: CASSLTPERNTIYF. Written as DNA, the CDR3 is TGTGCCAGCAGTTTAACTCCGGAGCGGAACACCATATATTTT. The chain recombines TRBV28 with TRBJ1-3; no definite D call. The germline V gene has CDR1 MDHEN and CDR2 SYDVKM. The V end was cut by 2 bases, the J end by 7 bases, with 12 bases between. The CDR3 has 14 amino acids.

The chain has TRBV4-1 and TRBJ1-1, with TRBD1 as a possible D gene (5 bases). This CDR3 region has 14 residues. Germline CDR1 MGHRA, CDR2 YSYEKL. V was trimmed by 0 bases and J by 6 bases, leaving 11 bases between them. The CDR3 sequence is CASSQDQGNAEAFF. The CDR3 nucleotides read TGCGCCAGCAGCCAAGACCAGGGAAACGCTGAAGCTTTCTTT.

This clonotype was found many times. The CDR3 DNA reads TGCAGTGCGCTGGGACAGACAAACTATGGCTACACCTTC. Amino acids: CSALGQTNYGYTF. J is TRBJ1-2 and V is TRBV20-1, with 7 bases identical to TRBD1. V was pared by 6 bases and J by 2 bases, with 6 bases of the junction left unmatched. The CDR3 is 13 residues long. The germline V gene encodes CDR1 DFQATT and CDR2 SNEGSKA (reference sequence).

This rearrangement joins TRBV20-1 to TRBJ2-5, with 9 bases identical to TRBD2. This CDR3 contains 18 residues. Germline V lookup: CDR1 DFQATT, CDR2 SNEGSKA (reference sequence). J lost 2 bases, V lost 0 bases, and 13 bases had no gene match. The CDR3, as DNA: TGCAGTGCTAGAGATTTGAAGGAGGCAACTAGCGGGCAAGAGACCCAGTACTTC. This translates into CSARDLKEATSGQETQYF.

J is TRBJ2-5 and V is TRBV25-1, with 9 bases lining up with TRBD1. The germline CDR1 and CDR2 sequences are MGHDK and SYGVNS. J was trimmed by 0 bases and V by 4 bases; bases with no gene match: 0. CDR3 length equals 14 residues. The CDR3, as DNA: TGTGCCAGCAGTGGGGACAGGGACCAAGAGACCCAGTACTTC. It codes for CASSGDRDQETQYF.

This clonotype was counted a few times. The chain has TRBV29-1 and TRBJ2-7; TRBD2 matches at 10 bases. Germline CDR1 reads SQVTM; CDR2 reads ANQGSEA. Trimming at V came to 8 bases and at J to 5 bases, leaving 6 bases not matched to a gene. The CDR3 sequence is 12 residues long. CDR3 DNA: TGCAGCTTGGTTGGGACTAGCGACGAGCAGTACTTC. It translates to CSLVGTSDEQYF.

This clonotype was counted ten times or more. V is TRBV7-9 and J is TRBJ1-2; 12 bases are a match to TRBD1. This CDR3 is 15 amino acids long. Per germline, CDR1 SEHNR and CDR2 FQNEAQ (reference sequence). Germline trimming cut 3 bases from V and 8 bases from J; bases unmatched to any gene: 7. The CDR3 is CASSLYLGTGGGYTF. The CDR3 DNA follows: TGTGCCAGCAGCTTGTATTTAGGGACAGGGGGCGGCTACACCTTC.

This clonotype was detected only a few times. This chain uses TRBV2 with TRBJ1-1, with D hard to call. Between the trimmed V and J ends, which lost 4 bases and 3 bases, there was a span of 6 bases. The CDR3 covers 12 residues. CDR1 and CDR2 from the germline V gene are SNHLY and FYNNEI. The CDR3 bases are TGTGCCAGCAGTGTCGTCGACACTGAAGCTTTCTTT. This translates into CASSVVDTEAFF.

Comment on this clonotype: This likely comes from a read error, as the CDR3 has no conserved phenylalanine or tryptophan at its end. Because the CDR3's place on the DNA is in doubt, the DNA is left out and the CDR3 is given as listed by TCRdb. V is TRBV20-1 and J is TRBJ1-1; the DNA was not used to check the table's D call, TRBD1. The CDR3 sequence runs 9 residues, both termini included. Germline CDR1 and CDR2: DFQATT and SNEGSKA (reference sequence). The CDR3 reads CSARGTGRI.